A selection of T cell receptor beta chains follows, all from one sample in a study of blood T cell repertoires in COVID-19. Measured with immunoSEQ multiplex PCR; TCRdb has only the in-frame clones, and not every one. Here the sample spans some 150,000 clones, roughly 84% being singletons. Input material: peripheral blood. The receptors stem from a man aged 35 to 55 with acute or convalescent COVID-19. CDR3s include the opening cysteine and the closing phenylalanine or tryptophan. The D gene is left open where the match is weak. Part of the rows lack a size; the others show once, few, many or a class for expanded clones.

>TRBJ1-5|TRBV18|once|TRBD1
CASSQGSLGGGVNQPQHF
TGTGCCAGCTCACAGGGTTCCCTTGGAGGGGGCGTCAATCAGCCCCAGCATTTT
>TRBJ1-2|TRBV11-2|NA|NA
CASSLQGSGYTF
TGTGCCAGCAGCTTACAGGGCTCCGGCTACACCTTC
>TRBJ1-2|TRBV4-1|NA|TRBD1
CASSQAGTGVIYGYTF
TGCGCCAGCAGCCAAGCCGGGACAGGGGTGATTTATGGCTACACCTTC
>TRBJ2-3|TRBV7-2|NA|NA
CASSLAGLGTDTQYF
TGTGCCAGCAGCTTAGCGGGACTTGGCACAGATACGCAGTATTTT
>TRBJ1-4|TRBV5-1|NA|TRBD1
CASGQTGANEKLFF
TGCGCCAGCGGCCAGACAGGGGCTAATGAAAAACTGTTTTTT
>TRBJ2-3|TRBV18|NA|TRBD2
CASSFTSGITDTQYF
TGTGCCAGCTCATTTACTAGCGGCATTACAGATACGCAGTATTTT
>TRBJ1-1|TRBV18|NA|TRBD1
CASSGQQNTEAFF
TGTGCCAGCTCGGGACAGCAGAACACTGAAGCTTTCTTT
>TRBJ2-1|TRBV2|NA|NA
CASSDARYNEQFF
TGTGCCAGCAGTGACGCTAGGTACAATGAGCAGTTCTTC
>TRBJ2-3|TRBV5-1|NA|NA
CASKEAYSSDTQYF
TGCGCCAGCAAAGAGGCCTATTCTTCTGATACGCAGTATTTT
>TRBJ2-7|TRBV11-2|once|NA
CASSPTIRTDIREQYF
TGTGCCAGCAGCCCGACCATCCGGACAGACATTCGGGAGCAGTACTTC
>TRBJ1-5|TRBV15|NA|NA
CATSRTGSSNQPQHF
TGTGCCACCAGCAGGACAGGCAGCAGCAATCAGCCCCAGCATTTT
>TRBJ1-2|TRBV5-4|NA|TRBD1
CASSHPSRGHDGYTF
TGTGCCAGCAGCCATCCGTCCAGGGGGCATGATGGCTACACCTTC
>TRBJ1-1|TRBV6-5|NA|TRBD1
CASSSRGVNTEAFF
TGTGCCAGCAGTTCCAGGGGGGTTAACACTGAAGCTTTCTTT
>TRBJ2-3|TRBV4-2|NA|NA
CASSQDPRLNTDTQYF
TGTGCCAGCAGCCAAGATCCTCGACTTAACACAGATACGCAGTATTTT
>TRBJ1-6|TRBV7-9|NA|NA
CASSLAEPPLHF
TGTGCCAGCAGCTTAGCCGAGCCCCCCCTCCACTTT
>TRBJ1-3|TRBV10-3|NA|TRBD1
CATNQGAASGNTIYF
TGTGCCACAAACCAGGGGGCCGCCTCTGGAAACACCATATATTTT
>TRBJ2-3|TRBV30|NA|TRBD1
CAWAETGSSQYF
TGTGCCTGGGCTGAGACAGGGTCATCGCAGTATTTT
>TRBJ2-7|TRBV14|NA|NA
CASSQEGADSSYEQYF
TGTGCCAGCAGCCAAGAGGGGGCCGACAGCTCCTACGAGCAGTACTTC
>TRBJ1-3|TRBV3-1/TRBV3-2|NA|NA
CASSRLGRSGNTIYF
TGTGCCAGCAGTCGACTGGGGCGCTCTGGAAACACCATATATTTT
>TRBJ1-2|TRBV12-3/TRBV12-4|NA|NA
CASSPQNYGYTF
TGTGCCAGCAGCCCACAGAACTATGGCTACACCTTC
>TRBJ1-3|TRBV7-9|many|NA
CASSNRGSGNTIYF
TGTGCCAGCAGCAATCGGGGCTCTGGAAACACCATATATTTT
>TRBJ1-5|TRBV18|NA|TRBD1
CASSVQTGMGNQPQHF
TGTGCCAGCTCAGTACAGACAGGGATGGGCAATCAGCCCCAGCATTTT
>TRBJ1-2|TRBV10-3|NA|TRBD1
CAISETGDGYTF
TGTGCCATCAGTGAAACAGGGGATGGCTACACCTTC
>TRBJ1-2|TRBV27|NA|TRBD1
CASSSLQGRTSGYTF
TGTGCCAGCAGTTCCTTACAGGGGAGGACGTCTGGCTACACCTTC
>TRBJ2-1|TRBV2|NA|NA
CASSEFGLQYNEQFF
TGTGCCAGCAGTGAATTTGGACTCCAGTACAATGAGCAGTTCTTC
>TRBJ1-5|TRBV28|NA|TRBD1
CASTHLGTGALEGQPQHF
TGTGCCAGCACTCACCTGGGGACAGGCGCGTTGGAAGGTCAGCCCCAGCATTTT
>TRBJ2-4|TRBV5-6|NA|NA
CASSSSPGQLAKNIQYF
TGTGCCAGCAGCTCCTCTCCTGGACAGCTAGCCAAAAACATTCAGTACTTC
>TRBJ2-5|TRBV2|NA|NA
CASSEGGAGQETQYF
TGTGCCAGCAGTGAAGGCGGGGCGGGCCAAGAGACCCAGTACTTC
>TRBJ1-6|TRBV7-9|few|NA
CASMTSSYNSPLHF
TGTGCCAGCATGACTAGCTCCTATAATTCACCCCTCCACTTT
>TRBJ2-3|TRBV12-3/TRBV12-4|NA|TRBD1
CASTSDRADTQYF
TGTGCCAGCACCTCGGACAGGGCAGATACGCAGTATTTT
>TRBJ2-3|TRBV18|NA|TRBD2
CASSPLPSGGGTDTQYF
TGTGCCAGCTCACCACTTCCTAGCGGGGGTGGTACAGATACGCAGTATTTT
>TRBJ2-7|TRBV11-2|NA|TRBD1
CASSGGTGGYEQYF
TGTGCCAGCAGCGGCGGGACAGGGGGTTACGAGCAGTACTTC
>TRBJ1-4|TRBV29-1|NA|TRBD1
CSVVDRVNEKLFF
TGCAGCGTCGTTGACAGGGTGAATGAAAAACTGTTTTTT
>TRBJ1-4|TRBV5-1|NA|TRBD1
CASSLQGNNEKLFF
TGCGCCAGCAGCTTACAGGGGAATAATGAAAAACTGTTTTTT
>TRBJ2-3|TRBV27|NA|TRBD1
CASSRQGAVEGDTQYF
TGTGCCAGCAGCCGACAGGGGGCTGTAGAAGGAGATACGCAGTATTTT
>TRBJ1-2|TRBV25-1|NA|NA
CASSDLGGGYGYTF
TGTGCCAGCAGTGATCTTGGGGGAGGATATGGCTACACCTTC
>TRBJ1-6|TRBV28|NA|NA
CASSSLMDISPLHF
TGTGCCAGCAGTTCTCTTATGGACATTTCACCCCTCCACTTT
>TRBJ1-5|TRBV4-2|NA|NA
CASSQEPGGNQPQHF
TGTGCCAGCAGCCAAGAACCGGGGGGCAATCAGCCCCAGCATTTT
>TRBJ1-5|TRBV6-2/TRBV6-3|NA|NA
CASSYEVRGNQPQHF
TGTGCCAGCAGTTACGAGGTCCGGGGCAATCAGCCCCAGCATTTT
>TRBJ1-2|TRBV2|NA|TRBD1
CASSEHTTGGNYGYTF
TGTGCCAGCAGTGAACACACAACAGGGGGTAACTATGGCTACACCTTC
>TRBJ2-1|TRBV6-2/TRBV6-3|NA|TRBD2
CASSRGGQQNEQFF
TGTGCCAGCAGCCGGGGGGGCCAGCAAAATGAGCAGTTCTTC
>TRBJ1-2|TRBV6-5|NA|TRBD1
CASSYEGALKNGYTF
TGTGCCAGCAGTTACGAGGGGGCGCTTAAGAATGGCTACACCTTC
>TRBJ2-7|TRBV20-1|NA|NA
CSASGVITYEQYF
TGCAGTGCTAGTGGCGTGATTACCTACGAGCAGTACTTC
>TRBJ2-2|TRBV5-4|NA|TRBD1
CATGTANTGELFF
TGTGCCACCGGGACAGCGAACACCGGGGAGCTGTTTTTT
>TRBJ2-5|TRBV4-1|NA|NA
CASSTDAAGRKRETQYF
TGCGCCAGCAGCACCGATGCTGCGGGCCGCAAGAGAGAGACCCAGTACTTC
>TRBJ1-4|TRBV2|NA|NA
CASSGFPENEKLFF
TGTGCCAGCAGTGGTTTCCCGGAGAATGAAAAACTGTTTTTT
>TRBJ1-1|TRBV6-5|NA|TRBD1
CASSRGTGNTEAFF
TGTGCCAGCAGTCGCGGGACAGGGAACACTGAAGCTTTCTTT
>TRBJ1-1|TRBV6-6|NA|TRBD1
CASRPLTGGYTEAFF
TGTGCCAGCAGACCCCTCACAGGGGGGTACACTGAAGCTTTCTTT
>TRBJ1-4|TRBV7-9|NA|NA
CASSRGSVRDEKLFF
TGTGCCAGCAGCCGAGGGTCAGTTCGGGATGAAAAACTGTTTTTT
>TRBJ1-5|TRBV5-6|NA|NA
CASSLNRSKQPQHF
TGTGCCAGCAGCTTGAACAGGTCGAAACAGCCCCAGCATTTT
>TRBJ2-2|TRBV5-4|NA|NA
CASSWQGKANTGELFF
TGTGCCAGCAGCTGGCAGGGGAAGGCGAACACCGGGGAGCTGTTTTTT
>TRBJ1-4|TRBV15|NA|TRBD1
CATTPLGQGDLNEKLFF
TGTGCCACCACCCCTTTGGGACAGGGGGACCTTAATGAAAAACTGTTTTTT